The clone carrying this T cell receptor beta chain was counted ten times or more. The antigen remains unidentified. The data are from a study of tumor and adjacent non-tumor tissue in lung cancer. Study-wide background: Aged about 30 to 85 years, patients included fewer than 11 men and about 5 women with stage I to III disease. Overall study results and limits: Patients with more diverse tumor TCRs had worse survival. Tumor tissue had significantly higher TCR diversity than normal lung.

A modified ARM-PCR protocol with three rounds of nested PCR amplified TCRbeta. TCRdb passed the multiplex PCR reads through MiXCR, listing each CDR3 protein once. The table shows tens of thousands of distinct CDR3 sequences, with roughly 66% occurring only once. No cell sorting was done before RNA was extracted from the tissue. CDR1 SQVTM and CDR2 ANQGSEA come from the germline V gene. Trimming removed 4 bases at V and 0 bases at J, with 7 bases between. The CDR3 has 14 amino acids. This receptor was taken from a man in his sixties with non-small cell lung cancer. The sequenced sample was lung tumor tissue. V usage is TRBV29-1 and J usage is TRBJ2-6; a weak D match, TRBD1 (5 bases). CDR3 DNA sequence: TGCAGCGTTGGACAGAACTCTGGGGCCAACGTCCTGACTTTC. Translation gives CSVGQNSGANVLTF.